The 9 T cell receptor beta chains below were found in one sample sequenced in a study of T cell clonality in common variable immunodeficiency. Sequencing used immunoSEQ multiplex PCR; TCRdb keeps in-frame clones, though not all of them. The data show about 35,000 clones, none appearing only once, with about 9.9% held by the ten largest. Sequenced material: peripheral blood mononuclear cells. The receptors originated from a person between 18 and 75 years old in good health.

This clone has a count of ten or more. The observed sequence ends 3 residues before the CDR3 terminus, with the missing tail filled in from the germline J gene. The gene calls are TRBV13 and TRBJ2-4; a weak D match, TRBD2 (5 bases). The V gene's germline CDR1 is PRHDT and CDR2 FYEKMQ (reference sequence). The CDR3 consists of 15 residues. V was clipped by 4 bases and J by 5 bases, with 15 bases between them. The CDR3 sequence: CASSSSGSGQNIQYF. The covered CDR3 bases are TGTGCCAGCAGCTCCTCGGGGAGTGGCCAAAACATT.

Regarding this clone: The read stops 3 residues short of the end of the CDR3; the missing end is completed from the germline J gene. Other DNA sequences in this specimen translate into the identical CDR3. The rearrangement joins TRBV10-2 to TRBJ1-3, with 8 nucleotides matching TRBD1. The CDR3 covers 15 residues. CDR1 and CDR2 (germline): WSHSY, SAAADI. The trim removed 8 bases at V and 4 bases at J, leaving 10 bases unmatched. The CDR3 sequence: CASRQGTGGGNTIYF. The CDR3 DNA, read in part, is TGCGCCAGCCGACAGGGGACAGGCGGGGGAAACACC.

This clone showed up many times. The read ends 3 residues before the CDR3 terminus; that terminus is restored from the germline J gene. The chain has TRBV7-6 and TRBJ1-3; D unresolved. The CDR3 sequence is 15 residues long. From germline, CDR1 is SGHVS and CDR2 FNYEAQ. V lost 0 bases, J lost 4 bases, and 10 bases lay in between. This CDR3 is CASSLAPGSGNTIYF. CDR3 DNA (partial): TGTGCCAGCAGCTTAGCGCCGGGGTCCGGAAACACC.

Of note for this clone: A far larger clone is one nucleotide away, so this likely arose from a read error. Additional DNA sequences in this sample encode the identical CDR3. CDR3 sequence reads: CSARGHPPYNEQFF. CDR3 bases read: TGCAGTGCGAGGGGACACCCACCCTACAATGAG. V gene TRBV20-1 combines with J gene TRBJ2-1; TRBD1 might be the D (6 bases). The read comes to an end 3 residues before the CDR3 does, leaving the germline J gene to fill in the end. In germline, CDR1 is DFQATT, CDR2 SNEGSKA (reference sequence). V lost 6 bases and J 2 bases, leaving 14 bases between the germline ends. This CDR3 comprises 14 residues.

This clone was counted ten times or more. The read finishes 3 residues shy of the CDR3 end, and the germline J gene is used to complete it. This sequence joins TRBV7-6 and TRBJ1-5, with 7 bases aligning to TRBD1. V shed 1 base and J 3 bases; nucleotides not matched to a gene: 3. CDR1 and CDR2 (germline): SGHVS, FNYEAQ. The CDR3 is 15 amino acids. CDR3 DNA (partial): TGTGCCAGCAGCTTAGAGACAGGGTTCAATCAGCCC. Translating it yields CASSLETGFNQP. The full CDR3 protein reads CASSLETGFNQPQHF.

Many counts were recorded for this clone. Coverage ceases 3 residues before the CDR3 finishes, and the germline J gene fills in the end. This chain links TRBV7-3 with TRBJ2-7; perhaps TRBD2 as D (5 bases). CDR3 length: 15 residues. Trimming removed 1 base at V and 5 bases at J, with 15 bases between. The germline V gene has CDR1 SGHTA and CDR2 FQGTGA. CDR3 sequence: CASSLIGRGSDEQYF. The covered CDR3 bases are TGTGCCAGCAGCTTAATTGGGCGAGGTAGCGACGAG.

This clone has a count of ten or more. The CDR3 end is not reached by the read, which stops 3 residues before it; the germline J gene fills it in. This chain links TRBV7-9 with TRBJ1-2; D remains ambiguous. Germline V lookup: CDR1 SEHNR, CDR2 FQNEAQ (reference sequence). Trimming pared 6 bases from V and 4 bases from J, leaving 12 bases between. The CDR3 has 13 residues. CDR3: CASSPQEGYGYTF. The sequenced part of the CDR3 DNA is TGTGCCAGCAGTCCTCAGGAAGGCTATGGC. Using reference TRBV7-9 and TRBJ1-2 for the parts outside the CDR3, the full variable domain is DTGVSQNPRHKITKRGQNVTFRCDPISEHNRLYWYRQTLGQGPEFLTYFQNEAQLEKSRLLSDRFSAERPKGSFSTLEIQRTEQGDSAMYLCASSPQEGYGYTFGSGTRLTVV.

This clone came up many times. The CDR3 extends 3 residues past the end of the read, so its final part is completed from the germline J gene. This rearrangement joins TRBV5-1 to TRBJ1-2; D is perhaps TRBD1 (6 bases). There are 12 residues in the CDR3. The germline gives CDR1 SGHRS, CDR2 YFSETQ. V was cut by 3 bases and J by 6 bases, with 9 bases left in between. CDR3: CASSSYRDGYTF. CDR3 DNA (partial): TGCGCCAGCAGCTCCTACAGGGATGGC.

This clone was detected many times. The observed sequence ends 3 residues before the CDR3 terminus, with the missing tail filled in from the germline J gene. This chain connects TRBV28 to TRBJ1-2, with D possibly being TRBD1 (6 bases). The CDR3 is 14 amino acids. Trimming removed 6 bases from V and 4 bases from J, with 15 bases in between. The V gene's germline CDR1 is MDHEN and CDR2 SYDVKM. CDR3 loop: CASSAADRLYGYTF. Partial CDR3 DNA: TGTGCCAGCAGCGCAGCGGACAGACTCTATGGC.